This note documents a single T cell receptor (beta chain) sequence. The target of this receptor is not known. Base qualities are missing; no much larger clone stands one base away. The data were taken from a study of cytomegalovirus exposure and HLA in healthy donors (dated 2017 in TCRdb). Regarding the research as a whole: An earlier analysis of approximately 600 of the donors reported roughly 300 Gb of sequence data and 100 million to 130 million unique TCR beta sequences from roughly 180 million T cells. Around 300 gigabases of sequencing data and roughly 90 million unique TCR sequences were included in an early release covering several hundred HLA-typed donors. The genetic ancestry cluster associated with self-reported Caucasian donors included roughly four fifths of the 350 to 500 genotyped donors. The study aimed to test whether cataloging public T cell receptors could reveal signatures of past pathogen exposure. Using immunosequencing, the study profiled T cell repertoires from fewer than 850 subjects and related those repertoires to cytomegalovirus serostatus. In addition to the first cohort of roughly 670 subjects, a separate validation cohort of 120 different subjects was used. To predict cytomegalovirus infection status, the study brought together high-throughput TCR immunosequencing, statistical association of individual TCRs with disease status, and machine learning. In a later analysis, previously published TCR beta repertoires from 550 to 700 donors were re-analyzed and high-resolution HLA genotyping was added so that TCR occurrence patterns could be studied. The later analysis used no new phenotypic data to find candidate immune exposures, relying instead on TCR beta sequences and their occurrence across donors. In an earlier analysis of 587 of the donors, high-throughput TCR beta sequencing was used to judge whether each TCR beta V gene segment behaved as functional or pseudogenic. Donor age, sex, ethnicity and CMV serostatus were collected together with the repertoire data. In a later genetic analysis, genome-wide SNP genotypes for about 65% of the 666 donors were used, and that subset was treated as a discovery cohort. All discovery cohort repertoires had been generated on a single sequencing platform. HLA typing covered class I and class II loci at four-digit resolution. Typing coverage differed by locus: A, B, C, DRB1 and DQB1 were typed in about 620-640 donors, DQA1 in approximately 520, DPA1 in around 600, and DPB1 in 400 to 490. Roughly 5 DR-DQ haplotypes were handled as single units for association and clustering because linkage in the cohort was strong. Across around 400 genotyped donors of the cohort, an average of roughly 250,000 unique TCR beta nucleotide sequences per donor were sequenced, and roughly 18% of those sequences were non-productive.

In total, approximately 610 healthy bone marrow donors made up the cohort. At the time of sampling, every cohort member was nominally healthy, though immune exposures that went unrecorded were likely present. The donor was CMV seronegative and was included in the group of about 400 seronegative cohort members. A peripheral blood sample was provided by each donor, and peripheral blood mononuclear cells were used for TCR beta sequencing. Genomic DNA was extracted from the blood cell samples with the Qiagen DNeasy Blood Extraction Kit. Libraries were prepared through the immunoSEQ multiplex PCR assay. For the multiplex PCR, a mixture combining 60 forward primers for TCR Vbeta segments and 13 reverse primers for TCR Jbeta segments was used. A multiplex PCR assay on genomic DNA amplified the CDR3 region of rearranged TCR beta genes. Amplified TCR beta libraries were sequenced as 87-base-pair reads on the Illumina HiSeq System. On the authors' methods: A later analysis counted about 82 million unique TCR beta chains across the 650 to 800 repertoires, and about 10 million of these chains were shared by at least two donors. A nearest-neighbor algorithm error-corrected the raw reads and collapsed the reads into unique sequences, merging closely related sequences to remove PCR and sequencing errors. V, D and J gene segments were assigned by aligning CDR3 sequences to IMGT reference sequences. For a sequence to be retained, a match of at least six nucleotides was required to both a V gene segment and a J gene segment. Rearrangements were classified as productive when the CDR3 lacked stop codons and remained in frame with V and J, and all other rearrangements were classified as non-productive. Following IMGT convention, CDR3 was defined as the stretch from the second conserved V-encoded cysteine to the conserved J-encoded phenylalanine. Sequences without an unambiguous match to a single V gene segment were excluded from the earlier analysis of 587 of the donors. In an earlier analysis of roughly 500 of the donors, V segments were called functional above 56.7% productive rearrangements and were called segregating when the between-donor standard deviation exceeded 5%. To diagnose cytomegalovirus status from the catalog of TCR beta chain sequences, a statistical classification framework was built. In a later analysis, TCR nucleotide sequences were compared against IMGT/GENE-DB human TR gene sequences so that V and J genes could be assigned. A later analysis assigned CDR3 sequences and most-parsimonious VDJ recombination scenarios with the TCRdist pipeline. In a later analysis, each TCR beta chain was defined by its CDR3 amino acid sequence together with its V-gene family, and reads lacking a unique V-gene family were excluded. To address suspected cross-contamination and a sequencing artifact, a later analysis removed 592 highly shared, low-generation-probability nucleotide sequences. In a later analysis, a clonal expansion index for each public chain was calculated from normalized within-repertoire ranks of inferred template counts. A later analysis computed generation probabilities with a VDJ recombination model fitted to out-of-frame rearrangements, and checked the results against IGoR. A later analysis scored TCR-TCR, TCR-HLA and TCR-CMV co-occurrence with hypergeometric tests, applying a repertoire-size bias correction to TCR pairs. A later analysis estimated false discovery rates by permuting HLA or CMV assignments 20 times. In a later analysis, co-occurring TCRs were grouped with DBSCAN, and TCRdist sequence similarity was added when clustering was performed within HLA-allele-positive subsets. For co-occurrence clustering, repertoires with fewer than 30,000 or more than 120,000 public chains were excluded, along with roughly 5 repertoires with anomalous nucleotide sharing. This immuneACCESS table, as held by TCRdb, lists in-frame sequences with V and J called but not all clones. Of the missing ones, under half trace to an unresolved V gene in checked studies; the others have no known cause. D and trimming were read from the DNA, whereas the V and J calls and clone size are those reported in that table. Counted in this sample were roughly 150,000 clones; approximately 81% of them appeared once. Approximately 0.98% of the sample is in the top ten clones.

Overall study outcomes, separate from this receptor: Specific HLA alleles were associated with 15,000 to 20,000 TCR beta sequences at a false discovery rate of 0.05 in a later analysis. Sequencing depth was assumed to be roughly uniform across donors in the presence/absence analyses, though that assumption may not hold. Most TCR sequences were observed very rarely across donors, whereas some public TCRs were present in many individuals. HLA typing was unavailable for some donors at each locus, so association tests used only the typed subset. In an earlier analysis of approximately 590 of the donors, most TCR beta V segments appeared in productive rearrangements about 87% or about 30% of the time, broadly matching IMGT annotations. In both the original and validation cohorts, the classifier was reported to diagnose cytomegalovirus status with high specificity and sensitivity. A later analysis found that most CMV-associated TCR beta chains appeared HLA-restricted, with HLA associations seemingly driven largely by CMV exposure. In vitro tests confirmed that three of the cytomegalovirus-associated TCR beta chains recognize cytomegalovirus antigens. The sequencing pipeline was judged likely to have produced a cluster of highly shared sequence variants as a technical artifact. Compared with the roughly 720-donor mean, donors in an Asian-associated ancestry cluster had fewer N-insertions in productive TCRs, according to a later genetic analysis. A further reported finding was that TCR beta sequences accurately predicted the HLA-A and HLA-B alleles for most subjects in the first cohort. In a later analysis, several top co-occurrence clusters were reported to appear linked to parvovirus B19, influenza, CMV and Epstein-Barr virus. In a later analysis, TCR association rates were found to vary across HLA loci, with the most associated TCRs seen for DRB1 alleles and the fewest for HLA-C alleles. A total of 164 TCR beta chains were listed by the study as associated with cytomegalovirus. Linkage disequilibrium might explain the correlated functional status among segregating V segments, but an unknown experimental factor could not be excluded. In a later genetic analysis, a missense DCLRE1C variant was associated with V-gene and J-gene trimming of TCR beta chains, and the association was replicated in an independent cohort. When HLA alleles, especially DR and DQ, strongly co-occurred, TCR associations were difficult to assign to individual alleles. Only TCR beta chains were sequenced in this cohort, and the absence of alpha or paired-chain data limited detectable features. Immune exposure information for the cohort was limited to CMV serostatus. According to the authors, the approach could potentially be generalized to other disease states and immunological phenotypes. In a later analysis, HLA-associated TCR beta chains were found to be more clonally expanded and to have lower generation probabilities than equally common non-associated chains. Because counts were too low, roughly 17 rarely observed V segments, including chromosome 9 orphons, were left out of the earlier analysis of some 600 of the donors.

The clonotype comes from a man aged 25-40 years in good health and CMV-seronegative. Sequenced input: PBMCs.

The nucleotide sequence reads as follows: TGTGCCAGCAGCGTAGAGGGACACCATTCCTATGGCTACACCTTC. This codes for CASSVEGHHSYGYTF. The V and J genes are TRBV9 and TRBJ1-2; the D segment could be TRBD1, given 6 matching bases. Spanning cysteine to phenylalanine, the CDR3 consists of 15 amino acids. Left in the record is the CDR3 DNA by itself, 45 bases read in frame from the first base. The germline V gene supplies CDR1 SGDLS and CDR2 YYNGEE. V gives up 0 bases and J gives up 4 bases, and the segment between their germline ends measures 13 bases.